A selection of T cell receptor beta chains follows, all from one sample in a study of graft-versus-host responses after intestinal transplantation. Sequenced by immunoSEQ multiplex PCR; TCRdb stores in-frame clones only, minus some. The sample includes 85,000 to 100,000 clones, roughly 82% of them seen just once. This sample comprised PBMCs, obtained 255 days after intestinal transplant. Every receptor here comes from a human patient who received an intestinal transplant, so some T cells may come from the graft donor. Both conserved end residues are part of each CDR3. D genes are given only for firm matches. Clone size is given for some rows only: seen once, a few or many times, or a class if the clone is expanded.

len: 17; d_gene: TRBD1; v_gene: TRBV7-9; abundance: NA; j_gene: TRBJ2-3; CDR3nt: TGTGCCAGCAGCTCAACAAAAGGACAGGGAAAGAAAGATACGCAGTATTTT; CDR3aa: CASSSTKGQGKKDTQYF
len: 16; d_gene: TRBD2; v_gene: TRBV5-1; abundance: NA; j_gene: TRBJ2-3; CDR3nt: TGCGCCAGCAGCTTGGCTAGCGGCGGGGGCACAGATACGCAGTATTTT; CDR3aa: CASSLASGGGTDTQYF
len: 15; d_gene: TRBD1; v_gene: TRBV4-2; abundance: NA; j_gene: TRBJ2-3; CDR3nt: TGTGCCAGCAGCCAAGAAGGGACAGAGAGAGATACGCAGTATTTT; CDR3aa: CASSQEGTERDTQYF
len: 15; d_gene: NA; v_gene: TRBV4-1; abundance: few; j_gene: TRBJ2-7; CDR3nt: TGCGCCAGCAGCCTAGCCCCCGACCGAGCCTACGAGCAGTACTTC; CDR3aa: CASSLAPDRAYEQYF
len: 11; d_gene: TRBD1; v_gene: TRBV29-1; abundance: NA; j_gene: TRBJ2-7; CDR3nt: TGCAGCGTTGGACAGGGTAACGAGCAGTACTTC; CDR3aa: CSVGQGNEQYF
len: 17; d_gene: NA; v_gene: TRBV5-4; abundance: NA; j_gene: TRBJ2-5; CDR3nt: TGTGCCAGCAGCTTGTTTGGTCTGAGCGGACAGCAAGAGACCCAGTACTTC; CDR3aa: CASSLFGLSGQQETQYF
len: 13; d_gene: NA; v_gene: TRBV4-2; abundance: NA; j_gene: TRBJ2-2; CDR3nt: TGTGCCAGCAGCCATCCGGGGGCCGGGGAGCTGTTTTTT; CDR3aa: CASSHPGAGELFF
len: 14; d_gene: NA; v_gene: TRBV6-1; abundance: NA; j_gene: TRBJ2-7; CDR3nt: TGTGCCAGCAGTGAACCGGGGAGTTCGGACGAGCAGTACTTC; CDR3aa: CASSEPGSSDEQYF
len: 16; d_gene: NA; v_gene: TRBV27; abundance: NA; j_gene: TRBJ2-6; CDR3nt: TGTGCCAGCAGTCACCCACAGGGATCTGGGGCCAACGTCCTGACTTTC; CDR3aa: CASSHPQGSGANVLTF
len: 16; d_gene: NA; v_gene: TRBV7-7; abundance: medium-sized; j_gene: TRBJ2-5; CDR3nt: TGTGCTAGCAGCTTAGGCCGTGGGGTCGCCCAAGAGACCCAGTACTTC; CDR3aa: CASSLGRGVAQETQYF
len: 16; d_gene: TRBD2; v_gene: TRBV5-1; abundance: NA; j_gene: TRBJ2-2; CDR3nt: TGCGCCAGCAGCGGAACTAGCGGGGGAGCCACCGGGGAGCTGTTTTTT; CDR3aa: CASSGTSGGATGELFF
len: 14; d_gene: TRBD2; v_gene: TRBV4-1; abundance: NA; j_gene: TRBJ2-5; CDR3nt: TGCGCCAGCAGCCCGGGACTAGCGGGGGCCAGATGGGACTTC; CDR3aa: CASSPGLAGARWDF
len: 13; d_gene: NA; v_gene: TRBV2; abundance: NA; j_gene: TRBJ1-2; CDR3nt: TGTGCCAGCAGACCCACAGGCGTCTATGGCTACACCTTC; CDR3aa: CASRPTGVYGYTF
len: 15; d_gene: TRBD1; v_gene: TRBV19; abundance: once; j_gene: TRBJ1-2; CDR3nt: TGTGCCAGTGGGACAGGGAAGACGGTTGGATATGGCTACACCTTC; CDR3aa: CASGTGKTVGYGYTF
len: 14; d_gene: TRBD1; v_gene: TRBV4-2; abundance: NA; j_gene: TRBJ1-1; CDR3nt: TGTGCCAGCAGCCATCCGGGACAGGGTACTGAAGCTTTCTTT; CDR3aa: CASSHPGQGTEAFF
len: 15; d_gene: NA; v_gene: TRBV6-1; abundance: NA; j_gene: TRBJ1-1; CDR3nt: TGTGCCAGCAGAAAAAACCGGGACACCTACACTGAAGCTTTCTTT; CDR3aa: CASRKNRDTYTEAFF
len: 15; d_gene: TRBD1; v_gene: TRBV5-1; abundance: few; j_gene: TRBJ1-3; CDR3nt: TGCGCCAGCAGCGCCCCCGGGACAGCTGGAAACACCATATATTTT; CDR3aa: CASSAPGTAGNTIYF
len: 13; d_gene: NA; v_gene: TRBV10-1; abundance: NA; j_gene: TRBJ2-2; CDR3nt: TGCGCCAGCAGTGCCCTAGAGGTGGGGGAGCTGTTTTTT; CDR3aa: CASSALEVGELFF
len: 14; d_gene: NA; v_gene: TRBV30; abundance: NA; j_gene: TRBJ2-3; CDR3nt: TGTGCCTGGAGTGAGGGCAGGGGGGCAGATACGCAGTATTTT; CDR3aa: CAWSEGRGADTQYF
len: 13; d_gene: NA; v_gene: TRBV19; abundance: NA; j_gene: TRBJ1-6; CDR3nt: TGTGCCAGTAGCCCCACGAGGAATTCACCCCTCCACTTT; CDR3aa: CASSPTRNSPLHF
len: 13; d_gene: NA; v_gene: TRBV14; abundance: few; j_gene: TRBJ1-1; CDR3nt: TGTGCCAGCAGCCAGGGAAGGGTCACTGAAGCTTTCTTT; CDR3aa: CASSQGRVTEAFF
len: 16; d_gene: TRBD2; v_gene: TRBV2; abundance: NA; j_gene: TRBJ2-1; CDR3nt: TGTGCCAGCAGTTCCCGGACTAGCGGGGCTCACAATGAGCAGTTCTTC; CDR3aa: CASSSRTSGAHNEQFF